This T cell receptor beta chain is drawn from a study of T cell responses to AZD1222 COVID-19 vaccine. To note about this clone: The antigen remains undetermined.

The protocol was immunoSEQ multiplex PCR, while the TCRdb copy is restricted to in-frame clones and leaves out a portion. Of 200,000 or so clones in the sample, just over 90% are singletons; the top ten hold 0.9% to 1.1%. Whole-study results and caveats: Unmutated regions of variants are reportedly targeted by nearly half of spike-specific TCRs. Only 6 or 7 individuals given AZD1222 were seropositive at baseline. Spike was spanned by vaccine-associated CD4 TCRs, with dominance at 160-218 and 743-854.

The length of the CDR3 is 14 residues. Trimming removed 2 bases from V and 4 bases from J, with 11 bases in between. Germline V gives CDR1 KGHSH, CDR2 LQKENI. The sample consisted of peripheral blood, taken on day 0 of MenACWY control vaccination. The sequence came from an adult in good health. This rearrangement joins TRBV18 to TRBJ1-2; D perhaps matches TRBD1 (5 bases). Written as DNA, the CDR3 is TGTGCCAGCTCACCATTGGGGCGCTCCTATGGCTACACCTTC. Protein product: CASSPLGRSYGYTF.